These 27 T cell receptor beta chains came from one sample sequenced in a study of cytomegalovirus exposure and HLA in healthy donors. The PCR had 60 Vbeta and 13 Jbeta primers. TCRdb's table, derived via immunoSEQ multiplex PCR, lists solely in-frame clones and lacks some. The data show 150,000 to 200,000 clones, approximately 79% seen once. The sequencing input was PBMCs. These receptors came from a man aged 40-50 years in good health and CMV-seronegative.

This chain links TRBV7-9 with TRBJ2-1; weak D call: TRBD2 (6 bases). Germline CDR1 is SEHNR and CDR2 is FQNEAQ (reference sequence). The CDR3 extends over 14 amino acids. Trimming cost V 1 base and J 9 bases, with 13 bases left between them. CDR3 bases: TGTGCCAGCAGCTTAGGAGGGCCCGGGGGTGAGCAGTTCTTC. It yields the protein CASSLGGPGGEQFF.

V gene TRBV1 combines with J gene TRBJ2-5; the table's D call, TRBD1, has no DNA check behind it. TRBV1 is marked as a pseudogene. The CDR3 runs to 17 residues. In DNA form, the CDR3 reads TGCACCAGCAGCCAAGCCTTACAGGGGAATCGTAAAGAGACCCAGTACTTC. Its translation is CTSSQALQGNRKETQYF.

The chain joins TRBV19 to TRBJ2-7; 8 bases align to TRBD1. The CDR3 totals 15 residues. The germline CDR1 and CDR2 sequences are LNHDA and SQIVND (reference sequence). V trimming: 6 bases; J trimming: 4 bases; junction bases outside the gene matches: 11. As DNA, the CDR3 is TGTGCCAGTAGGCCGCTCGGACAGGGATTTTACGAGCAGTACTTC. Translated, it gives CASRPLGQGFYEQYF.

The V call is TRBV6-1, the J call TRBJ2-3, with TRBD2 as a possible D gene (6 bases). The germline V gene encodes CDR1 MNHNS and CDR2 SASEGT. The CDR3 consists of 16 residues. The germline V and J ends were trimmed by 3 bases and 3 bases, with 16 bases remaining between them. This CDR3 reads CASSEWLVGSTDTQYF. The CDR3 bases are TGTGCCAGCAGTGAGTGGTTGGTCGGGAGTACAGATACGCAGTATTTT.

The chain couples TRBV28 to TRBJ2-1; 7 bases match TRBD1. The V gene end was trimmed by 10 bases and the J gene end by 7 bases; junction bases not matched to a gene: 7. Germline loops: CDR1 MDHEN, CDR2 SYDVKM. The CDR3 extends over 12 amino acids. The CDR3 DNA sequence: TGTGCCACCACCGACAGGGTGAATGAGCAGTTCTTC. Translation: CATTDRVNEQFF.

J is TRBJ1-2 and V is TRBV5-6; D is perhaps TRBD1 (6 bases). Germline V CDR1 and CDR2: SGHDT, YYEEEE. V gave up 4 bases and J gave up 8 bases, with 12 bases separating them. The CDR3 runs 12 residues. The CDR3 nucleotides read TGTGCCAGCAGCCTCCCGACAGGAGGCTACACCTTC. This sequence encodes CASSLPTGGYTF.

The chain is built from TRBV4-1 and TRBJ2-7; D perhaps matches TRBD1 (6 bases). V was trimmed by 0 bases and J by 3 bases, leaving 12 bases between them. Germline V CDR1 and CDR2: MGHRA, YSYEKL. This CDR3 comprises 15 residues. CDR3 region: CASSQDPGENYEQYF. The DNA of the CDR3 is TGCGCCAGCAGCCAAGACCCAGGGGAAAACTACGAGCAGTACTTC.

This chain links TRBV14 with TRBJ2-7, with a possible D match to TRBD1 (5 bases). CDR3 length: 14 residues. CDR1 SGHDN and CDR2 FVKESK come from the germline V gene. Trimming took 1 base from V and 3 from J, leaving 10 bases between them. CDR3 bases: TGTGCCAGCAGCCAAGGACAGCTTAACTACGAGCAGTACTTC. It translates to CASSQGQLNYEQYF.

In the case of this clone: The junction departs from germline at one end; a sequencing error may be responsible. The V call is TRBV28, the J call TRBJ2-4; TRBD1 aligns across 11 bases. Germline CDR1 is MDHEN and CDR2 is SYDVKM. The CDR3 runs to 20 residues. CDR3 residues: CAGRTNRDRGVGVAKNSQYF. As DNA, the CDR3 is TGTGCCGGCCGGACGAACCGGGACAGGGGGGTCGGGGTAGCCAAAAACAGTCAGTACTTC.

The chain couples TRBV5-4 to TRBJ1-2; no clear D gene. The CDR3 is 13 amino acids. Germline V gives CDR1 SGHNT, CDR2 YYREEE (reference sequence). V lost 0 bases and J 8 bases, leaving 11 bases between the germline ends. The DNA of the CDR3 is TGTGCCAGCAGCTTGGTAAGGCACGGGGGCTACACCTTC. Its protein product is CASSLVRHGGYTF.

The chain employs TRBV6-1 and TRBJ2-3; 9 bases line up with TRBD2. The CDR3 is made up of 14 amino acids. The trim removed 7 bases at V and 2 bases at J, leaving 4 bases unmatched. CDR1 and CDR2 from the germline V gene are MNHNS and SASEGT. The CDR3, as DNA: TGTGCCAGCAAACGACTAGCGGACACAGATACGCAGTATTTT. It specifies CASKRLADTDTQYF.

The CDR3 is CASSAGTGLIYEQYF. In DNA, the CDR3 is TGTGCCAGCTCGGCCGGGACAGGGTTGATCTACGAGCAGTACTTC. The chain is built from TRBV18 and TRBJ2-7, with 9 bases aligning to TRBD1. The V and J ends lost 6 bases and 3 bases, in that order; junction bases with no gene match: 9. The germline V gene has CDR1 KGHSH and CDR2 LQKENI. The CDR3 length is 15 residues.

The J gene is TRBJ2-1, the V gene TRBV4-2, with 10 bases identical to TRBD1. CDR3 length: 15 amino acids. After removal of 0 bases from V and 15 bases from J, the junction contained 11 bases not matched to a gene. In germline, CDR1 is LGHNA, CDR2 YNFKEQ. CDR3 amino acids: CASSQDRGDRGHMFF. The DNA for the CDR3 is TGTGCCAGCAGCCAAGATCGGGGCGACAGGGGGCATATGTTCTTC.

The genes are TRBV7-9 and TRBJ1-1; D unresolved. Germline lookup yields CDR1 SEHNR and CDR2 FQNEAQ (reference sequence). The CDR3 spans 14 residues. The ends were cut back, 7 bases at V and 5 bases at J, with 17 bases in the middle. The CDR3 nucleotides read TGTGCCAGCAACCTTCTGAGGTCGGGTACTGAAGCTTTCTTT. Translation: CASNLLRSGTEAFF.

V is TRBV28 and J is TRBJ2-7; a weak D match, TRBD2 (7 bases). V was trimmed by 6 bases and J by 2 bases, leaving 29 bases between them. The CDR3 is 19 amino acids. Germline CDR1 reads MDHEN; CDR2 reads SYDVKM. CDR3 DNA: TGTGCCAGCAGCTTCACCAGGGGAGGGCCAACGTTCTATCCCTACGAGCAGTACTTC. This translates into CASSFTRGGPTFYPYEQYF.

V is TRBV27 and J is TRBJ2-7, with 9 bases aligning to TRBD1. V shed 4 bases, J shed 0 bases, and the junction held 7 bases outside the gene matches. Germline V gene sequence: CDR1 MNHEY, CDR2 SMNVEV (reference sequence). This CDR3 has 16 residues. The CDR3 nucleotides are TGTGCCAGCAGTTCGCCCCGGGACAGGGCCTCCTACGAGCAGTACTTC. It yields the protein CASSSPRDRASYEQYF.

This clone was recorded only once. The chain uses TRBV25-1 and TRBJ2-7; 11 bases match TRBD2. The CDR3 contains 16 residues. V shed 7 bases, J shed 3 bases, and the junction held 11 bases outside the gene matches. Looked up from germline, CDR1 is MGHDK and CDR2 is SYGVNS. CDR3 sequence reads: CASIPLPTSGSYEQYF. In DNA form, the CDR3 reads TGTGCCAGCATACCTCTACCAACTAGCGGGAGCTACGAGCAGTACTTC.

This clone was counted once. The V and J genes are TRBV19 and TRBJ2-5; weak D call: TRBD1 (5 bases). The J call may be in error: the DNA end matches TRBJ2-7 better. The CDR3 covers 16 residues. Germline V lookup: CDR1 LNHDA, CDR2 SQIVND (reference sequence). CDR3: CASSIQGPYTSYEQYF. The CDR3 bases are TGTGCCAGTAGTATACAGGGCCCATACACATCCTACGAGCAGTACTTC.

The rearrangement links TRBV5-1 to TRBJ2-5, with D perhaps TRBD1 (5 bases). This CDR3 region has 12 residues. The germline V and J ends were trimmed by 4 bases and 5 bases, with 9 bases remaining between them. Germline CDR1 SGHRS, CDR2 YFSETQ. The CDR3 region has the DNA TGCGCCAGCAGCGCAGGGATCGAGACCCAGTACTTC. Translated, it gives CASSAGIETQYF.

CDR3 sequence (DNA): TGCGCCAGCAGCCGCAATAGCGGGGCGTCCTACGAGCAGTACTTC. Encoded protein: CASSRNSGASYEQYF. The chain recombines TRBV4-3 with TRBJ2-7; TRBD2 agrees at 8 bases. With 4 bases clipped from V and 1 base from J, the junction kept 6 bases outside the gene matches. This CDR3 has 15 amino acids. The V gene's germline CDR1 is LGHNA and CDR2 YSLEER.

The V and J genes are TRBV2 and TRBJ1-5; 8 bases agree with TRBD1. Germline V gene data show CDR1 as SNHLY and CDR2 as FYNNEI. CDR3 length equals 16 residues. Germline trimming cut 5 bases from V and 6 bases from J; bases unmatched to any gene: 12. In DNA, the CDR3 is TGTGCCAGCAGTACCAGGGGGCGAGATTCGAGTCAGCCCCAGCATTTT. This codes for CASSTRGRDSSQPQHF.

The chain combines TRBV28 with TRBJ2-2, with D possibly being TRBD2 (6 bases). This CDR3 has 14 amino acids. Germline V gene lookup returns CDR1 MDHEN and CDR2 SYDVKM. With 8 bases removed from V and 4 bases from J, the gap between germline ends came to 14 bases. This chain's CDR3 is CASGGFYSTGELFF. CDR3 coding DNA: TGTGCCAGCGGGGGGTTTTACTCCACCGGGGAGCTGTTTTTT.

CDR3 coding DNA: TGTGCCAGCAGCTTATTTACTGCAGATACGCAGTATTTT. Translating it yields CASSLFTADTQYF. V usage is TRBV7-9 and J usage is TRBJ2-3, with D unresolved. This CDR3 has 13 residues. CDR1 is SEHNR and CDR2 is FQNEAQ in the germline V gene (reference sequence). V lost 2 bases and J 4 bases, leaving 7 bases between the germline ends.

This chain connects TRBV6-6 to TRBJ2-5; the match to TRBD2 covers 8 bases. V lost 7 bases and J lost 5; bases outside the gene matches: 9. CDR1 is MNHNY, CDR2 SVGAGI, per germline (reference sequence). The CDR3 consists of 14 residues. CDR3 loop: CASTSGGTRETQYF. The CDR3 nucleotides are TGTGCCAGCACCTCGGGGGGGACACGGGAGACCCAGTACTTC.

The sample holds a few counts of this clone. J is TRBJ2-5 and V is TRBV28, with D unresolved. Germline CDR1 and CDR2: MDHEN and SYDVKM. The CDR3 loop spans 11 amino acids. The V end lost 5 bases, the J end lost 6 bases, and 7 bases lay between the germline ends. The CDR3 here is CASSGGQTQYF. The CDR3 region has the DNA TGTGCCAGCAGTGGTGGGCAGACCCAGTACTTC.

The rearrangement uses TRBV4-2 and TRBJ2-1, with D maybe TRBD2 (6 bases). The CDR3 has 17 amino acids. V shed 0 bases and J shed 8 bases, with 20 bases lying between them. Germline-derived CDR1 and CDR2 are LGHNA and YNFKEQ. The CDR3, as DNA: TGTGCCAGCAGCCAAGATTCGGAGGGCGGGAAGACCGATGAGCAGTTCTTC. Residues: CASSQDSEGGKTDEQFF.

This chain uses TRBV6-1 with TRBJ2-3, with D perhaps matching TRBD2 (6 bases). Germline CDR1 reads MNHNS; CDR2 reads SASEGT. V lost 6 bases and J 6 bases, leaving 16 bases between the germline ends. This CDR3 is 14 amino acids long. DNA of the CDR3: TGTGCCAGCAGCCCGACCGCCGCGGGGGATACGCAGTATTTT. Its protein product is CASSPTAAGDTQYF.